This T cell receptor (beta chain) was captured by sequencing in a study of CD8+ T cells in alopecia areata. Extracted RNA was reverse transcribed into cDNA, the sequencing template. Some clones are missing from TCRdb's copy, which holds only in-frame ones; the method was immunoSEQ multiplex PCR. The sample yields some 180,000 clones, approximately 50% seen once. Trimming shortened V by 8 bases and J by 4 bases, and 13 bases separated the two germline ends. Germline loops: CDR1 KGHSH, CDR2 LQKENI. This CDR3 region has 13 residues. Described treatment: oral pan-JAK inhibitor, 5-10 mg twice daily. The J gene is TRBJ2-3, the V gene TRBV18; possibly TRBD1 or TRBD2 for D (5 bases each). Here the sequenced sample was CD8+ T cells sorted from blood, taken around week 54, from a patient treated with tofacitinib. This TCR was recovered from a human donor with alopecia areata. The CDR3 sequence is CASEGLEADTQYF. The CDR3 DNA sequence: TGTGCCAGCGAGGGGCTAGAGGCAGATACGCAGTATTTT.